This T cell receptor beta chain originates from a study of cytomegalovirus exposure and HLA in healthy donors. Findings and caveats of the study: In an earlier analysis, most TCR beta V segments were productive about 87% or about 30% of the time. Rarity characterized most TCR sequences, yet some public TCRs appeared in many donors.

CDR1 is MNHEY and CDR2 is SVGAGI in the germline V gene. The V end lost 3 bases, the J end lost 1 base, and 12 bases lay between the germline ends. The CDR3 spans 15 residues. Points on this clone: Its antigen is not known.

The primer mix had 60 Vbeta and 13 Jbeta primers. Sequenced by immunoSEQ multiplex PCR; TCRdb stores in-frame clones only, minus some. The table lists 200,000 or so clones, with approximately 0.74% in the top ten. The clonotype was recovered from a boy under 18 in good health and CMV-seronegative. The sample taken for sequencing was PBMCs. The chain joins TRBV6-5 to TRBJ1-1; D unclear. Here the CDR3 DNA reads TGTGCCAGCAGTTATAGGCAGACATCGAACACTGAAGCTTTCTTT. Amino acids: CASSYRQTSNTEAFF.